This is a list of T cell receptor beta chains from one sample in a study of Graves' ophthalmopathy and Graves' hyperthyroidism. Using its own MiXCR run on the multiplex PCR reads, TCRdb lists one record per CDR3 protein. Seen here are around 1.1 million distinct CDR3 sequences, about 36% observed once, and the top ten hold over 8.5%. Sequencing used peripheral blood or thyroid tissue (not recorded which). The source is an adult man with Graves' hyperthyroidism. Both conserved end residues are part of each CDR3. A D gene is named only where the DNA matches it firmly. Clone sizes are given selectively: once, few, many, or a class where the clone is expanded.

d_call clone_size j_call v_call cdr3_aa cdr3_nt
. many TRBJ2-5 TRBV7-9 CASRPGPQETQYF TGTGCCAGCAGACCGGGACCTCAAGAGACCCAGTACTTC
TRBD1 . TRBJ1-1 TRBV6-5 CASSRTGGMNTEAFF TGTGCCAGCAGTAGGACAGGGGGCATGAACACTGAAGCTTTCTTT
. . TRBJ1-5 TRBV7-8 CASSLGRSSYSNQPQHF TGTGCCAGCAGCTTAGGGCGGAGCAGTTATAGCAATCAGCCCCAGCATTTT
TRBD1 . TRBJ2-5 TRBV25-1 CASSVGQGLETQYF TGTGCCAGCAGTGTTGGACAGGGGTTGGAGACCCAGTACTTC
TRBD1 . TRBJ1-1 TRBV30 CAWGRDSRNTEAFF TGTGCCTGGGGCAGGGACAGCCGCAACACTGAAGCTTTCTTT
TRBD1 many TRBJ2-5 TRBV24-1 CATSTDRGEEETQYF TGTGCCACCAGCACGGACAGGGGCGAGGAAGAGACCCAGTACTTC
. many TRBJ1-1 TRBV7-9 CASSPGGHTEAFF TGTGCCAGCAGCCCCGGGGGGCACACTGAAGCTTTCTTT
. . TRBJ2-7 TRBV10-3 CAISESKGGYEQYF TGTGCCATCAGTGAGTCGAAAGGGGGATACGAGCAGTACTTC
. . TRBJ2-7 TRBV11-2 CASSLDVGGTYEQYF TGTGCCAGCAGCTTAGATGTGGGAGGCACCTACGAGCAGTACTTC
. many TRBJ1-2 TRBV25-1 CASTRGSAYGYTF TGTGCCAGCACCCGGGGCAGCGCTTATGGCTACACCTTC
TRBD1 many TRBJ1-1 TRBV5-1 CASSLAGTVTEAFF TGCGCCAGCAGCTTGGCCGGGACAGTGACTGAAGCTTTCTTT
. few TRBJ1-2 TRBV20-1 CSADPAGSYGYTF TGCAGTGCTGACCCGGCAGGCAGTTATGGCTACACCTTC
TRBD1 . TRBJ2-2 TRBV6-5 CASRYGTANTGELFF TGTGCCAGCAGATACGGGACAGCCAACACCGGGGAGCTGTTTTTT
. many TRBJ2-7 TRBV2 CASSQDREVEQYF TGTGCCAGCAGTCAAGACAGGGAGGTCGAGCAGTACTTC
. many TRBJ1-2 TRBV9 CASSVVGSGYTF TGTGCCAGCAGCGTAGTAGGTTCTGGCTACACCTTC
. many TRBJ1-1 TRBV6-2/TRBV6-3 CASCKDGYEAFF TGTGCCAGCTGTAAGGACGGCTATGAAGCTTTCTTT
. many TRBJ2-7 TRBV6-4 CASSRTSESYEQYF TGTGCCAGCAGTCGAACGTCGGAGTCCTACGAGCAGTACTTC
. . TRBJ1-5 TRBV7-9 CASSLGLGDSNQPQHF TGTGCCAGCAGCTTAGGTTTAGGGGATAGCAATCAGCCCCAGCATTTT
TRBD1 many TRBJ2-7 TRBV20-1 CSARRRTGGSGEQYF TGCAGTGCTAGGCGCAGGACAGGGGGCTCCGGGGAGCAGTACTTC
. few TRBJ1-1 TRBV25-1 CASSEFPGRGEAFF TGTGCCAGCAGTGAATTCCCGGGGCGGGGTGAAGCTTTCTTT